The 21 T cell receptor beta chains below come from one sample, sequenced in a study of cytomegalovirus exposure and HLA in healthy donors. The PCR ran on 60 Vbeta and 13 Jbeta primers. Assay used: immunoSEQ multiplex PCR; TCRdb lists only in-frame clones, some missing. The table has about 98,000 clones, around 76% seen once. Input material: PBMCs. All receptors come from a human donor in good health.

Only one count was recorded for this clone. The rearrangement links TRBV7-8 to TRBJ1-2, with 8 bases matching TRBD1. Per the germline V gene, CDR1 is SGHVS and CDR2 is FQNEAQ. This CDR3 region has 17 residues. V lost 1 base and J lost 0; bases outside the gene matches: 7. Here the CDR3 DNA reads TGTGCCAGCAGCTTAGGAGCTGGACAGGGAGCTAACTATGGCTACACCTTC. Encoded protein: CASSLGAGQGANYGYTF.

In its sample, this clone was seen a few times. This chain connects TRBV5-6 to TRBJ1-2, with TRBD1 matching over 10 bases. J lost 8 bases, V lost 0 bases, and 7 bases had no gene match. Germline V CDR1 and CDR2: SGHDT, YYEEEE. The CDR3 spans 15 residues. CDR3 loop: CASSLGGQGGGGYTF. The CDR3 DNA follows: TGTGCCAGCAGCTTGGGAGGACAGGGGGGCGGAGGCTACACCTTC. Combining the CDR3 with reference TRBV5-6 and TRBJ1-2 gives the whole variable domain DAGVTQSPTHLIKTRGQQVTLRCSPKSGHDTVSWYQQALGQGPQFIFQYYEEEERQRGNFPDRFSGHQFPNYSSELNVNALLLGDSALYLCASSLGGQGGGGYTFGSGTRLTVV.

The chain recombines TRBV2 with TRBJ1-4; 9 bases fit TRBD1. V lost 10 bases and J lost 6; bases outside the gene matches: 6. Germline V gene sequence: CDR1 SNHLY, CDR2 FYNNEI. The length of the CDR3 is 13 residues. This CDR3 is CATLRDRDEKLFF. CDR3 nucleotide sequence: TGTGCCACCCTCCGGGACAGGGATGAAAAACTGTTTTTT.

V and J are TRBV10-3 and TRBJ2-2; D uncertain. The V end lost 6 bases, the J end lost 4 bases, and 12 bases lay between the germline ends. Germline V CDR1 and CDR2: ENHRY, SYGVKD. CDR3 length: 14 amino acids. CDR3 in amino acids: CAIRSNTPTGELFF. The CDR3 region has the DNA TGTGCCATCAGGTCAAACACCCCCACCGGGGAGCTGTTTTTT.

The CDR3 loop is CASSLDTWTGSPYEQYF. The CDR3 nucleotides read TGTGCCAGCAGCTTAGACACCTGGACAGGTTCACCCTACGAGCAGTACTTC. The chain employs TRBV11-2 and TRBJ2-7; 7 nucleotides agree with TRBD1. V shed 0 bases, J shed 2 bases, and the junction held 10 bases outside the gene matches. The CDR3 spans 17 residues. Germline V gives CDR1 SGHAT, CDR2 FQNNGV.

The rearrangement links TRBV27 to TRBJ2-1; D call uncertain. Germline-derived CDR1 and CDR2 are MNHEY and SMNVEV (reference sequence). There are 13 residues in the CDR3. Trimming took off 6 bases at V and 8 bases at J, with 14 bases between the two ends. CDR3 residues: CASRRTNQHEQFF. The CDR3 nucleotides read TGTGCCAGCAGGCGTACTAATCAGCATGAGCAGTTCTTC.

The chain joins TRBV14 to TRBJ2-3; D uncertain. The CDR3 loop spans 16 amino acids. V lost 1 base, J lost 5 bases, and 16 bases lay in between. Germline assignment: CDR1 SGHDN and CDR2 FVKESK. The chain's CDR3 is CASSQAILNSGDTQYF. DNA for the CDR3: TGTGCCAGCAGCCAAGCCATATTAAACTCAGGAGATACGCAGTATTTT.

The gene calls are TRBV19 and TRBJ1-4; TRBD1 might be the D (6 bases). This CDR3 comprises 22 residues. CDR1 and CDR2 from the germline V gene are LNHDA and SQIVND (reference sequence). V was shortened by 7 bases and J by 0 bases, with 33 bases between the two germline ends. CDR3 sequence (DNA): TGTGCCAGTAAAACCAACACACACCTAATGAGACAGGCCCGCGCAACTAATGAAAAACTGTTTTTT. This translates into CASKTNTHLMRQARATNEKLFF.

J is TRBJ1-1 and V is TRBV2; no definite D call. V was trimmed by 4 bases and J by 4 bases, leaving 13 bases between them. Germline V gene data show CDR1 as SNHLY and CDR2 as FYNNEI. This CDR3 has 14 residues. The CDR3 sequence: CASSVSGMATEAFF. CDR3 in DNA: TGTGCCAGCAGTGTATCGGGTATGGCCACTGAAGCTTTCTTT.

The chain recombines TRBV7-8 with TRBJ1-4, with D possibly matching TRBD1 (6 bases). The CDR3 totals 16 residues. CDR1 SGHVS and CDR2 FQNEAQ come from the germline V gene. The V and J ends lost 5 bases and 5 bases respectively, with 18 bases between them. Here the CDR3 DNA reads TGTGCCAGCAGCCCATACATGAGGACAGCAAATGAAAAACTGTTTTTT. It yields the protein CASSPYMRTANEKLFF. The whole variable domain, remainder taken from reference TRBV7-8 and TRBJ1-4, is GAGVSQSPRYKVAKRGQDVALRCDPISGHVSLFWYQQALGQGPEFLTYFQNEAQLDKSGLPSDRFFAERPEGSVSTLKIQRTQQEDSAVYLCASSPYMRTANEKLFFGSGTQLSVL.

This chain joins TRBV5-1 and TRBJ2-5, with TRBD1 matching over 7 bases. The length of the CDR3 is 18 residues. Germline lookup yields CDR1 SGHRS and CDR2 YFSETQ. V shed 5 bases, J shed 9 bases, and the junction held 25 bases outside the gene matches. For the CDR3, the DNA is TGCGCCAGCAGTTCATACCCCAAACAGGGGCAGTCGGTCGGGGCCCAGTACTTC. As protein: CASSSYPKQGQSVGAQYF.

The chain employs TRBV7-9 and TRBJ1-2, with 7 bases fitting TRBD1. J was trimmed by 4 bases and V by 1 base; bases with no gene match: 9. This CDR3 spans 16 amino acids. Per the germline V gene, CDR1 is SEHNR and CDR2 is FQNEAQ (reference sequence). The CDR3 sequence: CASSLGDSGAPYGYTF. The CDR3 nucleotides read TGTGCCAGCAGCTTAGGGGACAGCGGTGCCCCCTATGGCTACACCTTC.

This clone was detected only a few times. CDR3 bases: TGCGCCAGCAGCCAAGGGCCTCGCGGCTACACCTTC. Encoded protein: CASSQGPRGYTF. The rearrangement uses TRBV4-3 and TRBJ1-2, with D uncertain. Trimming shortened V by 1 base and J by 8 bases, and 8 bases separated the two germline ends. CDR1 LGHNA and CDR2 YSLEER come from the germline V gene. The CDR3 runs to 12 residues.

The chain uses TRBV11-2 and TRBJ1-2; D unresolved. Trimming left V 0 bases short and J 2 bases short, with 10 bases between. CDR1 is SGHAT, CDR2 FQNNGV, per germline. This CDR3 is built from 15 residues. The CDR3 loop is CASSLERGENYGYTF. CDR3 bases: TGTGCCAGCAGCTTAGAAAGAGGAGAAAACTATGGCTACACCTTC.

J is TRBJ1-5 and V is TRBV18; 7 nucleotides align to TRBD1. The germline V gene has CDR1 KGHSH and CDR2 LQKENI. The CDR3 has 16 residues. Trimming removed 1 base from V and 2 bases from J; junction bases left unmatched: 5. The CDR3 is CASSPRTGTGNQPQHF. The CDR3 DNA reads TGTGCCAGCTCACCACGTACCGGGACAGGCAATCAGCCCCAGCATTTT.

This clone was seen a handful of times. The genes are TRBV6-1 and TRBJ1-2, with 8 bases fitting TRBD1. Germline values: CDR1 MNHNS, CDR2 SASEGT. V shed 6 bases and J 1 base; nucleotides not matched to a gene: 7. This CDR3 has 15 residues. The CDR3 loop reads CASRLQGGDNYGYTF. CDR3 in DNA: TGTGCCAGCAGGCTACAGGGGGGCGATAACTATGGCTACACCTTC.

V usage is TRBV19 and J usage is TRBJ2-6; D call uncertain. The V gene's germline CDR1 is LNHDA and CDR2 SQIVND (reference sequence). Trimming removed 7 bases at V and 1 base at J, with 5 bases between. This CDR3 contains 13 residues. CDR3: CASIQSGANVLTF. In DNA, the CDR3 is TGTGCCAGTATTCAGTCTGGGGCCAACGTCCTGACTTTC.

The chain combines TRBV7-9 with TRBJ2-7, with 7 bases fitting TRBD1. The CDR3 has 17 residues. The V gene's germline CDR1 is SEHNR and CDR2 FQNEAQ (reference sequence). V gave up 5 bases and J gave up 4 bases; unmatched junction bases: 17. Written as DNA, the CDR3 is TGTGCCAGCAGCGACCCTCTTGAGGGACAGAGAGATTACGAGCAGTACTTC. Translating it yields CASSDPLEGQRDYEQYF.

This clone was detected only a few times. A read error is the likely source, as a far larger clone sits one nucleotide away. The rearrangement uses TRBV7-9 and TRBJ1-1; D ambiguous. CDR3 size: 14 residues. Deletions cut 6 bases from V and 3 bases from J, with 14 bases between. In germline, CDR1 is SEHNR, CDR2 FQNEAQ (reference sequence). CDR3 region: CASSNRPGYTEAFF. CDR3 DNA: TGTGCCAGCAGTAACCGACCGGGTTACACTGAAGCTTTCTTT.

This clone was counted a few times. The rearrangement joins TRBV6-5 to TRBJ1-5; D uncertain. V shed 6 bases and J shed 1 base, with 13 bases lying between them. This CDR3 has 15 amino acids. Germline CDR1 is MNHEY and CDR2 is SVGAGI. CDR3 sequence (DNA): TGTGCCAGCAGCGGGGAGGGTGGAAGCAATCAGCCCCAGCATTTT. Translating it yields CASSGEGGSNQPQHF.

V is TRBV28 and J is TRBJ1-1; D is perhaps TRBD1 (6 bases). The CDR3 spans 16 residues. Trimming stripped 6 bases from V and 0 bases from J, with 17 bases between. Germline loops: CDR1 MDHEN, CDR2 SYDVKM. CDR3 sequence: CASSPGDVLMNTEAFF. CDR3 in DNA: TGTGCCAGCAGCCCAGGGGACGTACTAATGAACACTGAAGCTTTCTTT.